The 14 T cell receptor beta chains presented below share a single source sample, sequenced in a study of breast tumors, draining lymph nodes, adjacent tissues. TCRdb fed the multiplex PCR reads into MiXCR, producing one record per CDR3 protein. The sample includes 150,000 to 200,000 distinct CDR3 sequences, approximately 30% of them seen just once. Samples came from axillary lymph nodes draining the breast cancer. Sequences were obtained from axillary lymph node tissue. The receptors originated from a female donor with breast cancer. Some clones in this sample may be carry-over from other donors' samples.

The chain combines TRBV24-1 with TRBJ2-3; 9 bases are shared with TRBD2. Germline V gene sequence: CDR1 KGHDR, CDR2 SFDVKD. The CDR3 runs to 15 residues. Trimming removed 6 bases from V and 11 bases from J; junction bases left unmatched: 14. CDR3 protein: CATSTMAGGPHEQYF. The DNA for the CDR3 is TGTGCCACCAGTACCATGGCGGGGGGGCCACATGAGCAGTATTTT.

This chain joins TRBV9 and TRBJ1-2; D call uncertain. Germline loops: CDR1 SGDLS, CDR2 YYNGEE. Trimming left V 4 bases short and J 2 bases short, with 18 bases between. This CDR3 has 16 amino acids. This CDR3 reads CASSPRIAAGNYGYTF. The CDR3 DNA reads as TGTGCCAGCAGCCCCCGGATCGCAGCCGGAAACTATGGCTACACCTTC.

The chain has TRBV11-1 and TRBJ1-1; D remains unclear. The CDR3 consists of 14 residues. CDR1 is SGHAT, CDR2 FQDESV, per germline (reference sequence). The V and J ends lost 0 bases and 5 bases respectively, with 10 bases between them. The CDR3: CASSLAPGPTEAFF. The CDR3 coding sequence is TGTGCCAGCAGCTTAGCGCCGGGCCCTACTGAAGCTTTCTTT.

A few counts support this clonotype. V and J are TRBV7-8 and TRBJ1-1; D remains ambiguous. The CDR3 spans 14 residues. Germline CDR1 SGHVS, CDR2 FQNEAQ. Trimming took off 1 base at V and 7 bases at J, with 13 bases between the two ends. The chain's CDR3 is CASSLELLGGEAFF. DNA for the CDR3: TGTGCCAGCAGCTTAGAGTTGCTAGGTGGTGAAGCTTTCTTT.

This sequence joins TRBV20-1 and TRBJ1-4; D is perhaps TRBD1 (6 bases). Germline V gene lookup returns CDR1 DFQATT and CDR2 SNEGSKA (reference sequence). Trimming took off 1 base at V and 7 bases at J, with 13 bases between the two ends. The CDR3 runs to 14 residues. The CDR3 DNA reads TGCAGTGCTAGAGCAGGGGCGTTGGGTGAAAAACTGTTTTTT. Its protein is CSARAGALGEKLFF.

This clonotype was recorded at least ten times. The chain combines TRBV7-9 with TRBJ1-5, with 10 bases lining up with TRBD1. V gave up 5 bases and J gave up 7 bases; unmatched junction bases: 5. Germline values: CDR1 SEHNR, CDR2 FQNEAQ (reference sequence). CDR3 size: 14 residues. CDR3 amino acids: CASSPDRGNQPQHF. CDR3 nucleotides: TGTGCCAGCAGCCCGGACAGGGGGAACCAGCCCCAGCATTTT.

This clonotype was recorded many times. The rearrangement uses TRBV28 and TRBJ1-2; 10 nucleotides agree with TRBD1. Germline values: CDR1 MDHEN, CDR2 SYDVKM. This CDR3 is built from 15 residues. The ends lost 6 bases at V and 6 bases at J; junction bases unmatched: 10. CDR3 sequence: CASRGGGQGLDGYTF. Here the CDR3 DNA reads TGTGCCAGCAGAGGAGGGGGACAGGGGTTAGATGGCTACACCTTC.

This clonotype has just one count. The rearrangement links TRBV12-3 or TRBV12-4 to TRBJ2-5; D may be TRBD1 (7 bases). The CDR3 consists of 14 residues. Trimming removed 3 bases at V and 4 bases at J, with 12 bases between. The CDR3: CASSFLQGGETQYF. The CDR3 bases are TGTGCCAGCAGTTTTTTGCAGGGGGGAGAGACCCAGTACTTC.

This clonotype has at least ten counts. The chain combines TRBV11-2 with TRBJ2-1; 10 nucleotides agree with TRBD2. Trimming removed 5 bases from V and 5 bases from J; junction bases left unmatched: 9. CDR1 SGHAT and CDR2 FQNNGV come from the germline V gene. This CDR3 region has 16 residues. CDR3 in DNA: TGTGCCAGCAGCGTAAGGCGTAGCGGGAGGCACAATGAGCAGTTCTTC. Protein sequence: CASSVRRSGRHNEQFF.

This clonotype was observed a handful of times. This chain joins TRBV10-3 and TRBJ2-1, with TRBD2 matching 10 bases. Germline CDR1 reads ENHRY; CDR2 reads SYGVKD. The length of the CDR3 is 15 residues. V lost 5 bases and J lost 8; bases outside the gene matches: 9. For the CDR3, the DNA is TGTGCCATCAGTCCCCTAGCGGGAGTCGTCGATGAGCAGTTCTTC. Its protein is CAISPLAGVVDEQFF.

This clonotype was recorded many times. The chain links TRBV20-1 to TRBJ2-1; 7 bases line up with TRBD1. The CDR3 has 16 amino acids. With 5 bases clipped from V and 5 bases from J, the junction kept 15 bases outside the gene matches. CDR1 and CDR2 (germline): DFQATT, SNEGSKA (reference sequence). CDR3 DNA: TGCAGTGCTCCCGGTCGGGGACAGCTTTACCACAATGAGCAGTTCTTC. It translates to CSAPGRGQLYHNEQFF.

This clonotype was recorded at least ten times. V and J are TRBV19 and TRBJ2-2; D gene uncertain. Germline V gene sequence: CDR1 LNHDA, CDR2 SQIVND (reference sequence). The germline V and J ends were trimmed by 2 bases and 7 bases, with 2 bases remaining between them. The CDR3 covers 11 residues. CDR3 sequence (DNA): TGTGCCAGTAGTATATACGGGGAGCTGTTTTTT. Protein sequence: CASSIYGELFF.

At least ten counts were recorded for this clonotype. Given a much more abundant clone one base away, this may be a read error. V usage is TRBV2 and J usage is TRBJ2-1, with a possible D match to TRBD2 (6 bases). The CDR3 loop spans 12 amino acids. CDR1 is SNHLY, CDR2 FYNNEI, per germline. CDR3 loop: CASSEERARRSF. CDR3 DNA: TGTGCCAGCAGTGAAGAGCGGGCCAGACGGTCCTTC.

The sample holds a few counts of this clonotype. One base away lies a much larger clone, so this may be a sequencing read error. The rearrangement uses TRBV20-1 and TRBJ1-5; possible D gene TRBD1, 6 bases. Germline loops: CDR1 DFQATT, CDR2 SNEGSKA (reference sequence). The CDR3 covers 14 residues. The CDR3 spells CSAYMGHTNPPQHF. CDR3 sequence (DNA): TGCAGTGCTTACATGGGACACACCAATCCGCCCCAGCATTTT.